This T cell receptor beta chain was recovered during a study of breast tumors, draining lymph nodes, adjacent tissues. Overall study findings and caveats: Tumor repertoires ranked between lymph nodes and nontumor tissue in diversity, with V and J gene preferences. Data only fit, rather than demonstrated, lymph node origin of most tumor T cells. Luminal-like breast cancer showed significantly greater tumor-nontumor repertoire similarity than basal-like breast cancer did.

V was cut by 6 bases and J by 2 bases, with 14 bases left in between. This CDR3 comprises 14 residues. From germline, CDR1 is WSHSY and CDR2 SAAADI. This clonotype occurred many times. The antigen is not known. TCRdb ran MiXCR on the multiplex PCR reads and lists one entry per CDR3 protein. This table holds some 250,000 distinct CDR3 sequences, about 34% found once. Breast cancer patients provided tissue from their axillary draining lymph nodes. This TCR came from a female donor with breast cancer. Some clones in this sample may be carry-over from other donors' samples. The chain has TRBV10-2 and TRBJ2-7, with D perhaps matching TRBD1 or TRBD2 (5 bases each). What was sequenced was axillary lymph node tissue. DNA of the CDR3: TGCGCCAGCAGGGGCCAGGGAGTTACCTACGAGCAGTACTTC. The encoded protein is CASRGQGVTYEQYF.